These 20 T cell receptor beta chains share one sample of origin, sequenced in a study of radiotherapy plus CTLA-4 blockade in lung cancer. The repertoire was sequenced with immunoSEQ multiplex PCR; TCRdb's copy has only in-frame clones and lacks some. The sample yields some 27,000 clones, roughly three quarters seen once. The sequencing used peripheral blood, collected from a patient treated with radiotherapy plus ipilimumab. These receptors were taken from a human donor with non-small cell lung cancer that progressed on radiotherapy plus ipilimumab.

As DNA, the CDR3 is TGTGCCAGCAGTGAAAGACTAGCGGGGGGGAGGAGAGGGATCTCCTACGAGCAGTACTTC. Translation gives CASSERLAGGRRGISYEQYF. The chain is built from TRBV6-1 and TRBJ2-7; 14 positions agree with TRBD2. V trimming: 2 bases; J trimming: 0 bases; junction bases outside the gene matches: 12. This CDR3 has 20 residues. CDR1 and CDR2 from the germline V gene are MNHNS and SASEGT.

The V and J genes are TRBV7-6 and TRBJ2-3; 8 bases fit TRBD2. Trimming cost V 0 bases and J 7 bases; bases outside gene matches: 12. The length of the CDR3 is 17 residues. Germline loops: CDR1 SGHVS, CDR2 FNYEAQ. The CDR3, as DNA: TGTGCCAGCAGCTTAGCGCTGGGCGGGAGGCTCAGGAATACGCAGTATTTT. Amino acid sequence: CASSLALGGRLRNTQYF.

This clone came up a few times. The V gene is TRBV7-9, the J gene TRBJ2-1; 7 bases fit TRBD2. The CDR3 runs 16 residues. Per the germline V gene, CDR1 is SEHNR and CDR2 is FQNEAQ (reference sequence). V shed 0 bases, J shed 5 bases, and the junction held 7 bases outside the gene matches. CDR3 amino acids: CASSLAEASGDNEQFF. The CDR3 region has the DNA TGTGCCAGCAGCTTAGCGGAAGCTAGCGGAGACAATGAGCAGTTCTTC.

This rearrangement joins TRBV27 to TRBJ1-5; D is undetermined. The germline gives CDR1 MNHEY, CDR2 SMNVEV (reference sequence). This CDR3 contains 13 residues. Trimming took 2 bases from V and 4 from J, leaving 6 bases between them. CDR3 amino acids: CASSLVGNQPQHF. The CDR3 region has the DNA TGTGCCAGCAGTTTAGTGGGGAATCAGCCCCAGCATTTT.

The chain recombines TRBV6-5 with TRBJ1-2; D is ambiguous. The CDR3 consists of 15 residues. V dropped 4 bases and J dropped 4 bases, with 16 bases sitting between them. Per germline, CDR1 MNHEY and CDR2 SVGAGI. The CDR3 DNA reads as TGTGCCAGCAGTTCCGAGGCCCTGCTCGGCTATGGCTACACCTTC. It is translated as CASSSEALLGYGYTF.

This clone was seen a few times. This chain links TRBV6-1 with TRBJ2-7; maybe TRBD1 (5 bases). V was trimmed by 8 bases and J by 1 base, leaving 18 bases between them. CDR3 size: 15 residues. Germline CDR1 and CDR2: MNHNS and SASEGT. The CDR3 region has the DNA TGTGCCAGCCACCCAGGGTATGAAACGTCCTACGAGCAGTACTTC. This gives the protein CASHPGYETSYEQYF.

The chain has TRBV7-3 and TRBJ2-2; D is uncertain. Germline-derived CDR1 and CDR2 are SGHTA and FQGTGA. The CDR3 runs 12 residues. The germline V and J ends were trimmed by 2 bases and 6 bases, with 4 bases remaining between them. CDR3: CASSLRPGELFF. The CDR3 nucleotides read TGTGCCAGCAGCTTACGGCCCGGGGAGCTGTTTTTT.

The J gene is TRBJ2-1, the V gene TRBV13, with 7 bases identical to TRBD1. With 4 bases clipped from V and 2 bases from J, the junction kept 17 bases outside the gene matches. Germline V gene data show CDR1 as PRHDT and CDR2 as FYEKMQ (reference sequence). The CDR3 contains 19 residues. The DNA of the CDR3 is TGTGCCAGCAGCTACCCCCCGGGAAGGCTAGGGGGCCCCTACAATGAGCAGTTCTTC. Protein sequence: CASSYPPGRLGGPYNEQFF.

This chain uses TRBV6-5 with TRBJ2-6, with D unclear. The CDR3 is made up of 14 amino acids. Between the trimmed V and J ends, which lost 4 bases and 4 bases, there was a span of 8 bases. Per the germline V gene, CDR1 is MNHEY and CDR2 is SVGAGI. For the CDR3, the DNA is TGTGCCAGCAGTTCCGTTCAGGGGGCCAACGTCCTGACTTTC. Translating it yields CASSSVQGANVLTF.

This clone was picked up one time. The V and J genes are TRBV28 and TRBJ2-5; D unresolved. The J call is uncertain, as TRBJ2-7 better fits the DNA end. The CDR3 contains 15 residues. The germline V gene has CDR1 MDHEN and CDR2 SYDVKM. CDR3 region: CASSLVTTRSYEQYF. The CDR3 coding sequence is TGTGCCAGCAGTTTAGTTACCACCAGATCCTACGAGCAGTACTTC.

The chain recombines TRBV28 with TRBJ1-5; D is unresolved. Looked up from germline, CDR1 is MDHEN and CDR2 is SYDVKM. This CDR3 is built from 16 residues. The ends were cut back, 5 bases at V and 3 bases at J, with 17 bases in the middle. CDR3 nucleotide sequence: TGTGCCAGCAGTCCCGGGCACCAAAACCACAATCAGCCCCAGCATTTT. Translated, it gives CASSPGHQNHNQPQHF.

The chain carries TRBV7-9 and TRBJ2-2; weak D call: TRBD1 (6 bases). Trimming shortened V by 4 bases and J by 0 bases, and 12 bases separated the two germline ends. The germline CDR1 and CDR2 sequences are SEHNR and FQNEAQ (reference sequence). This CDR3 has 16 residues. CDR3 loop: CASSSTRDTNTGELFF. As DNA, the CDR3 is TGTGCCAGCAGCTCCACCCGGGACACGAACACCGGGGAGCTGTTTTTT.

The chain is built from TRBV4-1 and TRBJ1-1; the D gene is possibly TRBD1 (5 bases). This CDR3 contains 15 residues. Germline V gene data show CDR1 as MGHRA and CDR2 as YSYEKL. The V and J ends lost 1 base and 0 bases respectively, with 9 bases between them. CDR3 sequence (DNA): TGCGCCAGCAGCCAAGTATCAGGGATGAACACTGAAGCTTTCTTT. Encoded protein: CASSQVSGMNTEAFF.

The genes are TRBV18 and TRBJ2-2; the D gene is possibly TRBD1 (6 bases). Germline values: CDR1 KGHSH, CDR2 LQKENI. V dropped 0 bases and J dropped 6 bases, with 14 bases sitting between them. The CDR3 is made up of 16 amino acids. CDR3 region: CASSPPGRGNAGELFF. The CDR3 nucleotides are TGTGCCAGCTCACCACCGGGCAGGGGAAACGCCGGGGAGCTGTTTTTT.

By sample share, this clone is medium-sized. CDR3 protein: CASSLGTSGRGEQYF. The CDR3 DNA follows: TGTGCCAGCAGCCTCGGGACTAGCGGGAGGGGCGAGCAGTACTTC. The rearrangement links TRBV13 to TRBJ2-7, with 16 positions matching TRBD2. CDR3 length equals 15 residues. V was clipped by 5 bases and J by 6 bases; unmatched bases: 4. The V gene's germline CDR1 is PRHDT and CDR2 FYEKMQ (reference sequence).

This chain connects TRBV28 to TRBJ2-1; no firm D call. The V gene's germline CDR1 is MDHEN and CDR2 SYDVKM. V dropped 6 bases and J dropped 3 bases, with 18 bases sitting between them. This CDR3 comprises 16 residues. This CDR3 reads CASSLIRQAHYNEQFF. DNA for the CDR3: TGTGCCAGCAGCCTTATTAGGCAGGCGCACTACAATGAGCAGTTCTTC.

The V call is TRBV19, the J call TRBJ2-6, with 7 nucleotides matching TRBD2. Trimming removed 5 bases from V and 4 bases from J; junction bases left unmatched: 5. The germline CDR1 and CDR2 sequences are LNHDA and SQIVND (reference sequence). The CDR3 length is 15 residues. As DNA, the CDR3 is TGTGCCAGTAGTCGGGGGGTGACCGGGGCCAACGTCCTGACTTTC. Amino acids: CASSRGVTGANVLTF.

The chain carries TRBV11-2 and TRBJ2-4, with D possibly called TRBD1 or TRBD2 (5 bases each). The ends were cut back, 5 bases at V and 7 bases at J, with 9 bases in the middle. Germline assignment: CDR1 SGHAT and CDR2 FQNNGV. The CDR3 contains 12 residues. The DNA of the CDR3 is TGTGCCAGCAGCGGGGGTGAGAACATTCAGTACTTC. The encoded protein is CASSGGENIQYF.

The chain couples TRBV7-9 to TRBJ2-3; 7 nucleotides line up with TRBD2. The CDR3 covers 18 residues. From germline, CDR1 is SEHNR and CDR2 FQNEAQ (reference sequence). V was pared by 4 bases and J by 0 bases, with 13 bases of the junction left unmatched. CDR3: CASSSAGERVFSTDTQYF. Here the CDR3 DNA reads TGTGCCAGCAGCTCCGCGGGGGAGCGGGTCTTTAGCACAGATACGCAGTATTTT.

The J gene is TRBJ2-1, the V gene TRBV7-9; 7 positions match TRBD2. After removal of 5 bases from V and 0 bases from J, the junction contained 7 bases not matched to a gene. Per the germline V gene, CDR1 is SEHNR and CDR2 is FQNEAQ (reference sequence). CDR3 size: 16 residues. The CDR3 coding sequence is TGTGCCAGCAGCATCCCCGGGGGGAGCTCCTACAATGAGCAGTTCTTC. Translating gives CASSIPGGSSYNEQFF.